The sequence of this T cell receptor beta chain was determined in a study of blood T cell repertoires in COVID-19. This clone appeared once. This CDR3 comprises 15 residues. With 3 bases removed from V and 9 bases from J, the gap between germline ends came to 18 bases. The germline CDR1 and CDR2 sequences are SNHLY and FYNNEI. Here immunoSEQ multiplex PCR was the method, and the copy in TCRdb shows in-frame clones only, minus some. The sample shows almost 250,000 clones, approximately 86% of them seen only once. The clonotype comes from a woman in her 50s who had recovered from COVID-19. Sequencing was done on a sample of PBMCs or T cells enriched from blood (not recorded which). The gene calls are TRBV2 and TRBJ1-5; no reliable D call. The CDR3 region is CASSEIDPDTVPQHF. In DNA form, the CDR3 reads TGTGCCAGCAGTGAGATTGACCCCGATACAGTGCCCCAGCATTTT.